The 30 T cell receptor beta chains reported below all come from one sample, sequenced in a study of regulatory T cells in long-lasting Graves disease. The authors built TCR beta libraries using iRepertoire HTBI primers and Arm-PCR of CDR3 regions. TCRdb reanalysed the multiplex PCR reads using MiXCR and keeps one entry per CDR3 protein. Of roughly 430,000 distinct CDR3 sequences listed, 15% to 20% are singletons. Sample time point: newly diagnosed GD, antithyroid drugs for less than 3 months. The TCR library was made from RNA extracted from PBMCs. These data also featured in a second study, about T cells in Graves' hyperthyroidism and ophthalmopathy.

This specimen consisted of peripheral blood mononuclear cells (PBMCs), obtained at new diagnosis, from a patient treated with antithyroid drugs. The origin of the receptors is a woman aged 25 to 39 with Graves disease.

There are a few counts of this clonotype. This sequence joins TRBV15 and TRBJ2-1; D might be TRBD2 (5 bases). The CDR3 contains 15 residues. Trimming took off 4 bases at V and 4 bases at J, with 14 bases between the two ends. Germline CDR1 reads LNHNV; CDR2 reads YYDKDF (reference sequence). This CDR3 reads CATSIEGAPYNEQFF. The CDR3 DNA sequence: TGTGCCACCAGCATAGAGGGAGCCCCGTACAATGAGCAGTTCTTC. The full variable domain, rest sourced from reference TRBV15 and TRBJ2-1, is DAMVIQNPRYQVTQFGKPVTLSCSQTLNHNVMYWYQQKSSQAPKLLFHYYDKDFNNEADTPDNFQSRRPNTSFCFLDIRSPGLGDTAMYLCATSIEGAPYNEQFFGPGTRLTVL.

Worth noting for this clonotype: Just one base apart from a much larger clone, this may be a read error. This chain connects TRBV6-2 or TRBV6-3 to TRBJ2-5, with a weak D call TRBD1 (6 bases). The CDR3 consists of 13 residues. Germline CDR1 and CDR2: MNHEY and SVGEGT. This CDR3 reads CAGSLDRKETQYF. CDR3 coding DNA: TGTGCCGGCAGCTTAGACAGGAAAGAGACCCAGTACTTC.

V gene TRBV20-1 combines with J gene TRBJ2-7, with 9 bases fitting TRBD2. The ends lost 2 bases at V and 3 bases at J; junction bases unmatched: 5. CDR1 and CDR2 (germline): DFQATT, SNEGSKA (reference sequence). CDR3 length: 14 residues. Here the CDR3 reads CSARWTSANYEQYF. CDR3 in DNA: TGCAGTGCTAGATGGACTAGCGCCAACTACGAGCAGTACTTC.

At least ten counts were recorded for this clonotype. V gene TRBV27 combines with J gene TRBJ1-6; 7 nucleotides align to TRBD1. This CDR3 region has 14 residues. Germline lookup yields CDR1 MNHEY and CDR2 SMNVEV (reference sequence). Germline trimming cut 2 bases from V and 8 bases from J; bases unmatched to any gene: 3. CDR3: CASSLTGEYSPLHF. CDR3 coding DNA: TGTGCCAGCAGTTTAACAGGGGAGTATTCACCCCTCCACTTT.

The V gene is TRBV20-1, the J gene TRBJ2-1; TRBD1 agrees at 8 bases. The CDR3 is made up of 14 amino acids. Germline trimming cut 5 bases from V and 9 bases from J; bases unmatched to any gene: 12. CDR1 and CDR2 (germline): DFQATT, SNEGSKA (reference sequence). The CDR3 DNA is TGCAGTGCTCCTCTGACAGGGGCGCGTATTGAGCAGTTCTTC. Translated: CSAPLTGARIEQFF.

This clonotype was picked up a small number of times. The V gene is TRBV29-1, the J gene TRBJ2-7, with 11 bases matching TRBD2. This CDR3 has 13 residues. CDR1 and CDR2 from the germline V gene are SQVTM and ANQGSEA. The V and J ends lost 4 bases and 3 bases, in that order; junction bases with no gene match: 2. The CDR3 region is CSVAGTSGYEQYF. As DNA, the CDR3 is TGCAGCGTTGCTGGGACTAGCGGCTACGAGCAGTACTTC.

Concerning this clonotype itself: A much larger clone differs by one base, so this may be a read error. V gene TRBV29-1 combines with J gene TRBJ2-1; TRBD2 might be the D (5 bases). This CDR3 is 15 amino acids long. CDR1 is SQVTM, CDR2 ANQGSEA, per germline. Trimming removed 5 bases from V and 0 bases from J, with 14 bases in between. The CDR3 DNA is TGCAGCGTTTCCCTGGAGGTTAGCTCCTACAATGAGCAGTTCTTC. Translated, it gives CSVSLEVSSYNEQFF.

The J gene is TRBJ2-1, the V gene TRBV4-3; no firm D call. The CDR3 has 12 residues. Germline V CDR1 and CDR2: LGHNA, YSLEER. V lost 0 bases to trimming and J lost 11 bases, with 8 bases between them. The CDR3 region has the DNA TGCGCCAGCAGCCAAGATCAACTAAAGCAGTTCTTC. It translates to CASSQDQLKQFF.

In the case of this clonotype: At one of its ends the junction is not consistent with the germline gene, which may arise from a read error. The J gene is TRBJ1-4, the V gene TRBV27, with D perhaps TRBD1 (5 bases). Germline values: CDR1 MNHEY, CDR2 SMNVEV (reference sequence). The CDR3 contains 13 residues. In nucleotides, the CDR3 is TGTGCCAGCAGTTTAGGCGAGGGGAGAAAAATGTTTTTT. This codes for CASSLGEGRKMFF.

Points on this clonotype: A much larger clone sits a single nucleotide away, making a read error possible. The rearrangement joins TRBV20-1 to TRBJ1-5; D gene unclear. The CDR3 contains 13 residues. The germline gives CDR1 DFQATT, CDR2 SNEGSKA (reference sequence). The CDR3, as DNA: TGCAGTGCTAGAGATACTAGCAATCAGCCCCAGCGTTTT. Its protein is CSARDTSNQPQRF.

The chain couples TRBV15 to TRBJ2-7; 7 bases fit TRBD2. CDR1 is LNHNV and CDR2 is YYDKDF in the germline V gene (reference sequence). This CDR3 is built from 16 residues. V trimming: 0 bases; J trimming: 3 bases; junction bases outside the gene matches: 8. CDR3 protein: CATSRELGGSGYEQYF. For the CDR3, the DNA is TGTGCCACCAGCAGAGAGTTGGGAGGGAGTGGCTACGAGCAGTACTTC.

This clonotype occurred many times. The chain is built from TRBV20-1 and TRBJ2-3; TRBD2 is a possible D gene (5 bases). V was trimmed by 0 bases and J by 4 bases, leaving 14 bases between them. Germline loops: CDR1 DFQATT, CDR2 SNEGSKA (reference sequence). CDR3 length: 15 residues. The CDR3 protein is CSARDLELSADTQYF. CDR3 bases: TGCAGTGCTAGAGATCTCGAACTTAGCGCAGATACGCAGTATTTT.

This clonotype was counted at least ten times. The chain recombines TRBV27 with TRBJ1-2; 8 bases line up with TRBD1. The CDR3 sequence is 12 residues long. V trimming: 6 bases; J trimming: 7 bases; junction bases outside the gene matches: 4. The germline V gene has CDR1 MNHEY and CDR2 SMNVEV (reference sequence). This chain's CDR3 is CASRQGVGGYTF. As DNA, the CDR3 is TGTGCCAGCAGACAGGGGGTTGGTGGCTACACCTTC.

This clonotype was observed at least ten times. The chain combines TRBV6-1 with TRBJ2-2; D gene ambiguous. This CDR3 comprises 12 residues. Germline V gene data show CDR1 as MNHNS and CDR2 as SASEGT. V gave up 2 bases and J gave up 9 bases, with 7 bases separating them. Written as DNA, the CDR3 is TGTGCCAGCAGTGAAAGTTATTGGGAGCTGTTTTTT. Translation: CASSESYWELFF.

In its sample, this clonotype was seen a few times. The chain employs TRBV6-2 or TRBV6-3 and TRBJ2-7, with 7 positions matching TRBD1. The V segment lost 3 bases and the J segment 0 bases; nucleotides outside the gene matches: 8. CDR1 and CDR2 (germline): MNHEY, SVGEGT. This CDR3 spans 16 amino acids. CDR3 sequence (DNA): TGTGCCAGCAGTTATTCTTTCCCAGGGGGCTCCTACGAGCAGTACTTC. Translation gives CASSYSFPGGSYEQYF.

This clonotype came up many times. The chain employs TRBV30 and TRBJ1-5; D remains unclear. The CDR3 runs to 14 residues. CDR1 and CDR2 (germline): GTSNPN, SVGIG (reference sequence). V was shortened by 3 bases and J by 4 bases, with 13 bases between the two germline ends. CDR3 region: CAWSRIGSNQPQHF. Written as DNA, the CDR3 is TGTGCCTGGAGCAGAATAGGGTCAAATCAGCCCCAGCATTTT.

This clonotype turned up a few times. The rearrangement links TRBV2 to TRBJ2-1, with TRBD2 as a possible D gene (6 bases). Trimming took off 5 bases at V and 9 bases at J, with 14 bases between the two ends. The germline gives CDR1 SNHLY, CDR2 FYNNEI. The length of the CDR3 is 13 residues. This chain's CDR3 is CASSSGGVSEQFF. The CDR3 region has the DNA TGTGCCAGCAGTTCCGGGGGAGTAAGTGAGCAGTTCTTC.

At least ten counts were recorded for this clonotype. The CDR3, as DNA: TGTGCCAGCAGCGATGGACTAGCGGGAGGGGATGAGCAGTTCTTC. Its translation is CASSDGLAGGDEQFF. The V gene is TRBV2, the J gene TRBJ2-1, with 15 bases that match TRBD2. CDR1 is SNHLY, CDR2 FYNNEI, per germline. This CDR3 has 15 amino acids. V gave up 6 bases and J gave up 8 bases; unmatched junction bases: 5.

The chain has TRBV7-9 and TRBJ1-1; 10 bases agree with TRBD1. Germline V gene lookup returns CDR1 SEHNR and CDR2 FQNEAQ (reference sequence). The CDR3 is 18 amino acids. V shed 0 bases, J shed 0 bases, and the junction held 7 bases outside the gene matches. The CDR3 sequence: CASSLAPGQGPVNTEAFF. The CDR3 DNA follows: TGTGCCAGCAGCTTAGCGCCGGGACAGGGGCCGGTGAACACTGAAGCTTTCTTT.

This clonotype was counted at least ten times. In DNA form, the CDR3 reads TGTGCCAGCAGTGAGTGGAATCAGGCGAACACTGAAGCTTTCTTT. It encodes CASSEWNQANTEAFF. The chain employs TRBV28 and TRBJ1-1; D is undetermined. This CDR3 has 15 amino acids. V dropped 5 bases and J dropped 1 base, with 14 bases sitting between them. CDR1 and CDR2 from the germline V gene are MDHEN and SYDVKM.

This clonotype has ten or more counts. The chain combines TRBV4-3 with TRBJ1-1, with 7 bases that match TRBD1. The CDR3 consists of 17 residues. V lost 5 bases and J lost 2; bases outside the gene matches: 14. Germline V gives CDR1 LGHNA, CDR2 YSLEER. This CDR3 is CASSDLIQGNGNTEAFF. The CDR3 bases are TGCGCCAGCAGCGATCTAATACAGGGGAACGGCAACACTGAAGCTTTCTTT.

CDR3 protein: CASSPGTAGAFF. For the CDR3, the DNA is TGTGCCAGCTCACCTGGGACAGCTGGAGCTTTCTTT. The chain employs TRBV18 and TRBJ1-1, with 7 bases that match TRBD1. In germline, CDR1 is KGHSH, CDR2 LQKENI. The V segment lost 3 bases and the J segment 10 bases; nucleotides outside the gene matches: 5. This CDR3 has 12 amino acids.

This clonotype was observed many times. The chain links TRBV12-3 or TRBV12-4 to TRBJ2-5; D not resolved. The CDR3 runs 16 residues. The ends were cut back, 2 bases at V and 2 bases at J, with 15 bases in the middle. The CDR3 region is CASSLSGFLWQETQYF. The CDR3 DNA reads TGTGCCAGCAGTTTATCGGGTTTCCTATGGCAAGAGACCCAGTACTTC.

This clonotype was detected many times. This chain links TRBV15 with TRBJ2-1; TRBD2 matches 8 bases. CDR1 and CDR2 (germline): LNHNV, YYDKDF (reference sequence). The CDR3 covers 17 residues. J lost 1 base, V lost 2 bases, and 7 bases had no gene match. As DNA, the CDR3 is TGTGCCACCAGCAGATCTTTGGTAGCGGGGTCCTACAATGAGCAGTTCTTC. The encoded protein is CATSRSLVAGSYNEQFF.

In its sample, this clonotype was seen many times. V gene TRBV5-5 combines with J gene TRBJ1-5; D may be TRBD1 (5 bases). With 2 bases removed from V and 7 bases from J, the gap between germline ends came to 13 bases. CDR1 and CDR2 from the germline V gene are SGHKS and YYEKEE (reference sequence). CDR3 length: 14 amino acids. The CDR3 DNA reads TGTGCCAGCAGCTTTTCCGCAGAGGGGCAGCCCCAGCATTTT. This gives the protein CASSFSAEGQPQHF. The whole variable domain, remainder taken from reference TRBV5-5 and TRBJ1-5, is DAGVTQSPTHLIKTRGQQVTLRCSPISGHKSVSWYQQVLGQGPQFIFQYYEKEERGRGNFPDRFSARQFPNYSSELNVNALLLGDSALYLCASSFSAEGQPQHFGDGTRLSIL.

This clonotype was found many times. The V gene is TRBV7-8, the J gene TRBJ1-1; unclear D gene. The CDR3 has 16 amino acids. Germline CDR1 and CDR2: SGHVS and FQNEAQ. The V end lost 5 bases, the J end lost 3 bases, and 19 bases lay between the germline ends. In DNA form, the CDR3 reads TGTGCCAGCAGCGATTCCTCGCGGGGAAGATACACTGAAGCTTTCTTT. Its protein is CASSDSSRGRYTEAFF.

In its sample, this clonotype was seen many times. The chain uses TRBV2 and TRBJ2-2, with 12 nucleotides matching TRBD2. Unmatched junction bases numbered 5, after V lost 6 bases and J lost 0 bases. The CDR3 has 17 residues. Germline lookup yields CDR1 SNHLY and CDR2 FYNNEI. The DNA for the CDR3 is TGTGCCAGCAGGAGGGGGACTAGCGGGCCGAACACCGGGGAGCTGTTTTTT. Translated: CASRRGTSGPNTGELFF.

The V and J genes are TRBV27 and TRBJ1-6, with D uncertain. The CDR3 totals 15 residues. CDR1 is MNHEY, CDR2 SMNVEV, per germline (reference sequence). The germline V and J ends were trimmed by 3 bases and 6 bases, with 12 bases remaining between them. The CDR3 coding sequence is TGTGCCAGCAGTTTTCTTGGACTGAGTAATTCACCCCTCCACTTT. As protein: CASSFLGLSNSPLHF.

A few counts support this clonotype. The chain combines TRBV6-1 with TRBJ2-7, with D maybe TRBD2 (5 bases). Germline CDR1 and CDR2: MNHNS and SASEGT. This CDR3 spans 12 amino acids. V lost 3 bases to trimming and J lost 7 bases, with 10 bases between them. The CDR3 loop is CASSDDTGEQYF. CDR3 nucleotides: TGTGCCAGCAGTGACGACACGGGGGAGCAGTACTTC.

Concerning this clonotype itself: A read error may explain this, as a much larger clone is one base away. CDR3 amino acids: CASSGGDRVAGTQYF. DNA of the CDR3: TGTGCCAGCAGTGGGGGGGACCGCGTGGCAGGTACGCAGTATTTT. The chain is built from TRBV27 and TRBJ2-3; TRBD2 aligns across 7 bases. V was pared by 5 bases and J by 8 bases, with 13 bases of the junction left unmatched. The germline CDR1 and CDR2 sequences are MNHEY and SMNVEV (reference sequence). The CDR3 consists of 15 residues.